The 2 T cell receptor beta chains listed next were all sequenced from one sample in a study of cytomegalovirus exposure and HLA in healthy donors. Use of 60 Vbeta and 13 Jbeta primers characterized the PCR. Generated by immunoSEQ multiplex PCR, the TCRdb table keeps only in-frame clones and is missing some. Seen here are around 150,000 clones, approximately 64% observed once, and the top ten hold under 2.5%. Sequenced sample: PBMCs. The receptors originated from a woman between 40 and 55 years old in good health and CMV-seronegative.

The chain links TRBV18 to TRBJ1-5; 9 positions match TRBD1. Germline V lookup: CDR1 KGHSH, CDR2 LQKENI. The CDR3 runs 17 residues. The V and J ends lost 3 bases and 5 bases, in that order; junction bases with no gene match: 11. The CDR3 loop reads CASSPSVTGGEDQPQHF. The CDR3 DNA reads TGTGCCAGCTCACCGTCCGTGACAGGGGGTGAGGATCAGCCCCAGCATTTT.

This rearrangement joins TRBV4-1 to TRBJ1-2; D might be TRBD1 (6 bases). V dropped 3 bases and J dropped 8 bases, with 19 bases sitting between them. Germline loops: CDR1 MGHRA, CDR2 YSYEKL. The CDR3 has 15 amino acids. The CDR3 bases are TGCGCCAGCAGCCATTTACAGGGAAGGGAAGGAGGCTACACCTTC. Amino acids: CASSHLQGREGGYTF.